This is a list of T cell receptor beta chains from one sample in a study of blood T cell repertoires in COVID-19. Some clones are missing from TCRdb's copy, which holds only in-frame ones; the method was immunoSEQ multiplex PCR. The sample records roughly 190,000 clones, 75% to 85% being singletons. The sequencing input was peripheral blood. The origin of the receptors is a middle-aged woman with COVID-19, enrolled during active disease. The conserved cysteine and the conserved F or W are not part of the CDR3 here. Fields, in order: V gene, J gene, CDR3 length, CDR3 protein.

>TRBV15|TRBJ2-6|16
ATSVDWTESSGANVLT
>TRBV30|TRBJ2-7|10
AWSPGTYEQY
>TRBV12-5|TRBJ1-3|14
ASGMPTGFSGNTIY
>TRBV29-1|TRBJ1-1|15
SVAAGGLQGVNTEAF
>TRBV7-6|TRBJ2-5|13
ASSLGGEIRETQY
>TRBV24-1|TRBJ2-7|14
ATSDSARGQIYEQY
>TRBV5-4|TRBJ2-3|15
ASNKDPGQGLIDTQY
>TRBV5-6|TRBJ1-5|13
ASSSYTGRHQPQH
>TRBV7-3|TRBJ2-5|13
ASSLTFSSLETQY
>TRBV11-2|TRBJ1-1|13
ASSSPTGVNTEAF
>TRBV10-3|TRBJ2-1|13
AIRIAGVLGNEQF
>TRBV30|TRBJ2-5|13
AWRTEASGWETQY
>TRBV7-9|TRBJ1-2|12
ASTLRGGSYGYT
>TRBV6-5|TRBJ1-3|13
ASIDLGRRGNTIY
>TRBV4-2|TRBJ1-2|12
ASAPGRGNYGYT
>TRBV30|TRBJ1-2|9
AWDTYYGYT
>TRBV5-5|TRBJ2-2|14
ASSLGLATVSGELF
>TRBV12-3/TRBV12-4|TRBJ2-1|10
ASSHRDGEQF
>TRBV5-1|TRBJ1-6|12
ASSLEVGGSPLH
>TRBV5-4|TRBJ1-2|14
ASSLGSGRGLGGYT
>TRBV6-6|TRBJ2-1|14
ASSFHGGSSYNEQF
>TRBV7-9|TRBJ1-1|10
ASTLETGGAF
>TRBV9|TRBJ1-2|12
ASSGRVGAFGYT
>TRBV7-7|TRBJ2-5|13
ASSLAMGEGRTQY
>TRBV6-1|TRBJ2-5|16
ASSEQPGQGAVVETQY
>TRBV11-3|TRBJ2-1|14
ASSCEEREGNNEQF
>TRBV3-1/TRBV3-2|TRBJ2-3|10
ASRGYTDTQY
>TRBV19|TRBJ1-5|15
ASSKVAGEFSNQPQH
>TRBV11-1|TRBJ2-6|14
ASSTFLGSGANVLT
>TRBV2|TRBJ2-3|13
ASSGQGGRTDTQY
>TRBV7-2|TRBJ1-1|14
ASSPDRPRPNTEAF